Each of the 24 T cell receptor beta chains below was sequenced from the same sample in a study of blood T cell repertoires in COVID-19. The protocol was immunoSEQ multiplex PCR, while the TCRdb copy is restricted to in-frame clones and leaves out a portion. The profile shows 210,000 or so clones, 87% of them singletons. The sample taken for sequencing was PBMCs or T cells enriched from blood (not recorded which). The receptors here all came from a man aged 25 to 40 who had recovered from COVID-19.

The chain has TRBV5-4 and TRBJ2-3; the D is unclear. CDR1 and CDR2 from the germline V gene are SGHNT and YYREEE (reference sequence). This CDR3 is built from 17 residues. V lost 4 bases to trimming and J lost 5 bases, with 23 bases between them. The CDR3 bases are TGTGCCAGCAGCGCCTTGACTGAGTCTAGGAGTGGAGATACGCAGTATTTT. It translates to CASSALTESRSGDTQYF.

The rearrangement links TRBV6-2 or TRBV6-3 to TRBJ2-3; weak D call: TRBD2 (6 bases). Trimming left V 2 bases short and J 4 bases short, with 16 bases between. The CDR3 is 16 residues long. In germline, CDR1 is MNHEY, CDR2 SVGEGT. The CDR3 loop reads CASSYRRPTSSDTQYF. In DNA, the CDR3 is TGTGCCAGCAGTTACAGGAGACCCACTAGCTCAGATACGCAGTATTTT.

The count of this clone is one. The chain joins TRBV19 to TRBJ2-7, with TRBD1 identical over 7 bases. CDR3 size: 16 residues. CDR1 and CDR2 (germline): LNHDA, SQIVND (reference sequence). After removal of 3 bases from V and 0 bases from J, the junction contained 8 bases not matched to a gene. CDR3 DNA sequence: TGTGCCAGTAGTATTCTTTCCGGGACAGCCTCCTACGAGCAGTACTTC. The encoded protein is CASSILSGTASYEQYF.

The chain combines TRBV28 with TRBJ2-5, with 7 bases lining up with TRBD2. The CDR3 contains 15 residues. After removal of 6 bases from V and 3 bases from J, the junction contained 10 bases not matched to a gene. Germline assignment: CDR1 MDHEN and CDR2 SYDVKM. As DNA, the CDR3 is TGTGCCAGCAGCCTAAGCGGGACGGGAGAAGAGACCCAGTACTTC. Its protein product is CASSLSGTGEETQYF. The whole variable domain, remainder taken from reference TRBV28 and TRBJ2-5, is DVKVTQSSRYLVKRTGEKVFLECVQDMDHENMFWYRQDPGLGLRLIYFSYDVKMKEKGDIPEGYSVSREKKERFSLILESASTNQTSMYLCASSLSGTGEETQYFGPGTRLLVL.

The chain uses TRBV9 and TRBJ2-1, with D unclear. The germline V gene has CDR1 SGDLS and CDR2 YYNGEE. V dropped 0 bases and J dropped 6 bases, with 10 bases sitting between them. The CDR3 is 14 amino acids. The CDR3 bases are TGTGCCAGCAGCGTAGGGGCCGTTGGCAATGAGCAGTTCTTC. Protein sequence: CASSVGAVGNEQFF.

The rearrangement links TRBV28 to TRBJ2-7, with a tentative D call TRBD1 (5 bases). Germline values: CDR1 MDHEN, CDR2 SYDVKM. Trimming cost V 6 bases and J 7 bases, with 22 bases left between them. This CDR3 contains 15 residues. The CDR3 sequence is CASSPGRVLVSEQYF. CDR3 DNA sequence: TGTGCCAGCAGCCCAGGCAGGGTCTTAGTGTCAGAGCAGTACTTC.

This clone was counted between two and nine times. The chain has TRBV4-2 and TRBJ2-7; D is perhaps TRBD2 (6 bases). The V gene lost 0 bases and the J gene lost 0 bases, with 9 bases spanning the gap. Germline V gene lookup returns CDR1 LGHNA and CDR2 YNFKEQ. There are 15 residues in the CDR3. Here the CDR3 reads CASSQEAGPSYEQYF. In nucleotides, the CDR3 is TGTGCCAGCAGCCAAGAGGCGGGGCCCTCCTACGAGCAGTACTTC.

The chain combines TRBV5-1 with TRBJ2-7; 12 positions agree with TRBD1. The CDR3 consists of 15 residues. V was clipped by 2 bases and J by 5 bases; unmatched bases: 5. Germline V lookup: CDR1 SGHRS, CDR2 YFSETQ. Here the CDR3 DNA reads TGCGCCAGCAGCTTACCGGGACAGGGGGCGAACGAGCAGTACTTC. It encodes CASSLPGQGANEQYF.

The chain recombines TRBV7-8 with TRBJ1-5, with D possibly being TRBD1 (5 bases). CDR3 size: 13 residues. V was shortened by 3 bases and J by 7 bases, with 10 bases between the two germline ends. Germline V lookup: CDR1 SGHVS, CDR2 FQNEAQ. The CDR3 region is CASSLGGFQPQHF. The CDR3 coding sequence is TGTGCCAGCAGCTTGGGGGGGTTCCAGCCCCAGCATTTT.

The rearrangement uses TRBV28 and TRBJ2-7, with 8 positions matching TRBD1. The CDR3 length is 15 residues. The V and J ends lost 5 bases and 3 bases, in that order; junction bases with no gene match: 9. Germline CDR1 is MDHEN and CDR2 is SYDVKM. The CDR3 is CASSLYSDRGYEQYF. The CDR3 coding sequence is TGTGCCAGCAGTCTCTATTCAGACAGGGGCTACGAGCAGTACTTC.

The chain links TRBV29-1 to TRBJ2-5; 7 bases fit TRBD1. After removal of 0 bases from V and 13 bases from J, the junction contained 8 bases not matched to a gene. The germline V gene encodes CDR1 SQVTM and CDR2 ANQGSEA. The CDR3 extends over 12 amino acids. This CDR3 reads CSVEDFGQGVYF. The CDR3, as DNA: TGCAGCGTTGAAGACTTCGGGCAGGGGGTGTACTTC.

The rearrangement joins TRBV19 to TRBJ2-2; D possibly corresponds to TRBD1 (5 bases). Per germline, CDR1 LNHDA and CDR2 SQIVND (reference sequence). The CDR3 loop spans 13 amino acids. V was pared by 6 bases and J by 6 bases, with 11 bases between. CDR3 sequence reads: CASSTSRAGELFF. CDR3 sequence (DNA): TGTGCCAGTAGCACAAGCAGGGCCGGGGAGCTGTTTTTT.

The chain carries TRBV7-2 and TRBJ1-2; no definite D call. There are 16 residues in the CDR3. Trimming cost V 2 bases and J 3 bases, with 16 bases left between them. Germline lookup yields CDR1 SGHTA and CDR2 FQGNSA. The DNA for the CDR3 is TGTGCCAGCAGCTTACAGACGAGGGTCAAGGACTATGGCTACACCTTC. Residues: CASSLQTRVKDYGYTF.

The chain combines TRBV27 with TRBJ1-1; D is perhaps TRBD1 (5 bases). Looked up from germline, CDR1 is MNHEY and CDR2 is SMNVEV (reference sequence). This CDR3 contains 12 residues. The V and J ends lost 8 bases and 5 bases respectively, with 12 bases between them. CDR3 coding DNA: TGTGCCAGCGGACGGGGGGGAACTGAAGCTTTCTTT. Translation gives CASGRGGTEAFF.

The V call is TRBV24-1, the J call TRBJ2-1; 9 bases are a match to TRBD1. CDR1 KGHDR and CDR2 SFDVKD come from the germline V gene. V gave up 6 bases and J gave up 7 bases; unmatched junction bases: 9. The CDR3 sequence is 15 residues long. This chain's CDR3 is CATSTPGTGINEQFF. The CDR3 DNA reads TGTGCCACCAGTACGCCCGGGACAGGGATTAATGAGCAGTTCTTC.

Written as DNA, the CDR3 is TGTGCCAGCTCTGAGGGAGCGGCTGGAAACACCATATATTTT. Its translation: CASSEGAAGNTIYF. This chain joins TRBV18 and TRBJ1-3; D is undetermined. Germline CDR1 KGHSH, CDR2 LQKENI. The ends were cut back, 6 bases at V and 2 bases at J, with 11 bases in the middle. This CDR3 is built from 14 residues.

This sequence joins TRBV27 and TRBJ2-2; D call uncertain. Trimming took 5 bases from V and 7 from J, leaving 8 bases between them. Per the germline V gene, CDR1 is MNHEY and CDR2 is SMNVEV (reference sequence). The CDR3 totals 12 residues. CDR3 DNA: TGTGCCAGCAGTCCCCCGGGCGGGGAGCTGTTTTTT. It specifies CASSPPGGELFF.

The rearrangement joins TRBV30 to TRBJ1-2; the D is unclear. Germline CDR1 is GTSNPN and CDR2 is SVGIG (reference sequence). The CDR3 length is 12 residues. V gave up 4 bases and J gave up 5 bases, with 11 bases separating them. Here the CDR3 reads CAWNQRTYGYTF. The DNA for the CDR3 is TGTGCCTGGAATCAACGGACTTATGGCTACACCTTC.

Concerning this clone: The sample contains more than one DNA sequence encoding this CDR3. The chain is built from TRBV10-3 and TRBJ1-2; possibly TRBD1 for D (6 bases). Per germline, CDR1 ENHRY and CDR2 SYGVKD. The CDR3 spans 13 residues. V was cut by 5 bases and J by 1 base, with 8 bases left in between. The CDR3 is CAISTDSNYGYTF. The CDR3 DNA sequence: TGTGCCATCAGTACGGACAGTAACTATGGCTACACCTTC.

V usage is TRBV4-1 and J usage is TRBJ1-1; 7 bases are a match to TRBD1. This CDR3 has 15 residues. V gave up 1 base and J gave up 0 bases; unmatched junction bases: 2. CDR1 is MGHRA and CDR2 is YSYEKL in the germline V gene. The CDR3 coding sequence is TGCGCCAGCAGCCAAGTCACAGGGGTGAACACTGAAGCTTTCTTT. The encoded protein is CASSQVTGVNTEAFF.

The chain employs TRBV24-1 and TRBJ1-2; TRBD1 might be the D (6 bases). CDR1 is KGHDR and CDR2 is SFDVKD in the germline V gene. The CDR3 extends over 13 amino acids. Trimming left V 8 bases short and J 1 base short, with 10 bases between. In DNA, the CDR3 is TGTGCCACCACTGAACAGGGTAACTATGGCTACACCTTC. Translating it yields CATTEQGNYGYTF.

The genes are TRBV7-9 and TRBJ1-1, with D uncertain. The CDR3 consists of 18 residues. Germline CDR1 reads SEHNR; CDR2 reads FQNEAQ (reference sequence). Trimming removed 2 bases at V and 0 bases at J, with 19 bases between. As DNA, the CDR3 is TGTGCCAGCAGCTTACTCCGACGTGGGGAGGACTTGAACACTGAAGCTTTCTTT. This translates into CASSLLRRGEDLNTEAFF.

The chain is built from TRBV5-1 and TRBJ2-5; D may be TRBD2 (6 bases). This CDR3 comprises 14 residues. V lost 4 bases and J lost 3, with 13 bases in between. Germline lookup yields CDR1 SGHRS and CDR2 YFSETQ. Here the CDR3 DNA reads TGCGCCAGCAGCGCACTAGCTTCCAAAGAGACCCAGTACTTC. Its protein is CASSALASKETQYF. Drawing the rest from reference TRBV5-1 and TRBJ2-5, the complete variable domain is KAGVTQTPRYLIKTRGQQVTLSCSPISGHRSVSWYQQTPGQGLQFLFEYFSETQRNKGNFPGRFSGRQFSNSRSEMNVSTLELGDSALYLCASSALASKETQYFGPGTRLLVL.

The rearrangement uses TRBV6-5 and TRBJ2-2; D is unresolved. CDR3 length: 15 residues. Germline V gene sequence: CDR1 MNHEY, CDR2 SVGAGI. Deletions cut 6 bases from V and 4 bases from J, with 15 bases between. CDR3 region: CASRTDMRSTGELFF. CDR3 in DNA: TGTGCCAGCAGAACCGACATGCGATCCACCGGGGAGCTGTTTTTT.